This passage covers 17 T cell receptor beta chains from one sample sequenced in a study of T cell responses to AZD1222 COVID-19 vaccine. TCRdb's table, derived via immunoSEQ multiplex PCR, lists solely in-frame clones and lacks some. The table includes around 100,000 clones, 70% to 90% detected once. Sequences were derived from peripheral blood, sampled on day 0 of MenACWY control vaccination. Receptor source: an adult in good health.

The V and J genes are TRBV19 and TRBJ2-5; 9 bases align to TRBD1. Germline V gene lookup returns CDR1 LNHDA and CDR2 SQIVND (reference sequence). This CDR3 has 14 amino acids. V lost 10 bases, J lost 5 bases, and 11 bases stayed unmatched. CDR3 in DNA: TGTGCCAAGACATTACAGGGGGCGTATGAGACCCAGTACTTC. It encodes CAKTLQGAYETQYF.

CDR3 DNA sequence: TGTGCCAGCAGCTTAGTCGGGGTTGATCAGCCCCAGCATTTT. Amino acids: CASSLVGVDQPQHF. This chain connects TRBV7-2 to TRBJ1-5; D is uncertain. V dropped 1 base and J dropped 5 bases, with 9 bases sitting between them. Germline CDR1 reads SGHTA; CDR2 reads FQGNSA. The CDR3 totals 14 residues.

The genes are TRBV4-1 and TRBJ2-2; D gene ambiguous. The CDR3 consists of 15 residues. The V gene lost 4 bases and the J gene lost 3 bases, with 12 bases spanning the gap. CDR1 and CDR2 from the germline V gene are MGHRA and YSYEKL. Written as DNA, the CDR3 is TGCGCCAGCAGCCTGGACCAATCGGACACCGGGGAGCTGTTTTTT. Residues: CASSLDQSDTGELFF.

The rearrangement uses TRBV9 and TRBJ1-6, with D unresolved. This CDR3 has 14 residues. V was trimmed by 2 bases and J by 5 bases, leaving 8 bases between them. Germline V gene lookup returns CDR1 SGDLS and CDR2 YYNGEE. The CDR3 nucleotides are TGTGCCAGCAGCGTGAACACAGATAATTCACCCCTCCACTTT. This codes for CASSVNTDNSPLHF.

The chain couples TRBV7-2 to TRBJ1-2; no definite D call. Trimming stripped 5 bases from V and 7 bases from J, with 20 bases between. The germline CDR1 and CDR2 sequences are SGHTA and FQGNSA. The CDR3 covers 15 residues. CDR3 nucleotide sequence: TGTGCCAGCAGCCCGGCGTCCTGGGAGGCGTTTGGCTACACCTTC. Protein product: CASSPASWEAFGYTF.

The gene calls are TRBV6-5 and TRBJ1-1; TRBD1 aligns across 8 bases. The J segment lost 10 bases and the V segment lost 0 bases, leaving 10 bases of the junction unmatched. In germline, CDR1 is MNHEY, CDR2 SVGAGI. The CDR3 is made up of 15 amino acids. Here the CDR3 DNA reads TGTGCCAGCAGTTACTCGTATAATGGAGACAGGGGAGCTTTCTTT. This gives the protein CASSYSYNGDRGAFF.

The rearrangement links TRBV7-8 to TRBJ1-2; D not resolved. There are 14 residues in the CDR3. V lost 6 bases and J lost 3, with 14 bases in between. The germline V gene encodes CDR1 SGHVS and CDR2 FQNEAQ. CDR3: CASSLSRTYYGYTF. The CDR3 DNA is TGTGCCAGCAGTTTATCCCGGACCTACTATGGCTACACCTTC.

The chain uses TRBV5-5 and TRBJ1-6, with a tentative D call TRBD1 (6 bases). The CDR3 is 15 residues long. The V end was cut by 4 bases, the J end by 9 bases, with 17 bases between. Germline loops: CDR1 SGHKS, CDR2 YYEKEE (reference sequence). The CDR3 coding sequence is TGTGCCAGCAGCCTTCCAGGGGCGTTTAGTTCACCCCTCCACTTT. Its translation is CASSLPGAFSSPLHF.

The chain couples TRBV6-2 or TRBV6-3 to TRBJ2-7; D tentatively reads TRBD1 or TRBD2 (5 bases each). Germline V gene sequence: CDR1 MNHEY, CDR2 SVGEGT. The CDR3 has 16 residues. The V and J ends lost 1 base and 0 bases respectively, with 13 bases between them. The CDR3: CASSYYRDGNSYEQYF. The CDR3 DNA is TGTGCCAGCAGTTACTACCGGGACGGAAACTCCTACGAGCAGTACTTC.

V gene TRBV2 combines with J gene TRBJ1-2; D is unclear. Trimming took off 0 bases at V and 4 bases at J, with 12 bases between the two ends. In germline, CDR1 is SNHLY, CDR2 FYNNEI. CDR3 length: 15 residues. The CDR3 bases are TGTGCCAGCAGTGAAGCGCTTATGGTTACCTATGGCTACACCTTC. This sequence encodes CASSEALMVTYGYTF.

V usage is TRBV4-3 and J usage is TRBJ1-1; D not certain. The V end was cut by 3 bases, the J end by 4 bases, with 9 bases between. The CDR3 spans 13 residues. Germline V CDR1 and CDR2: LGHNA, YSLEER. DNA for the CDR3: TGCGCCAGCAGCCACCGTGGGTCCACTGAAGCTTTCTTT. Its protein product is CASSHRGSTEAFF.

The rearrangement links TRBV28 to TRBJ1-5, with D unclear. The germline CDR1 and CDR2 sequences are MDHEN and SYDVKM. The CDR3 extends over 10 amino acids. V was pared by 8 bases and J by 5 bases, with 4 bases between. The CDR3 protein is CASGHQPQHF. The CDR3 nucleotides read TGTGCCAGCGGCCATCAGCCCCAGCATTTT. The full variable domain, in which reference TRBV28 and TRBJ1-5 provide the parts outside the CDR3, is DVKVTQSSRYLVKRTGEKVFLECVQDMDHENMFWYRQDPGLGLRLIYFSYDVKMKEKGDIPEGYSVSREKKERFSLILESASTNQTSMYLCASGHQPQHFGDGTRLSIL.

A single count supports this clone. The chain has TRBV5-4 and TRBJ1-3, with D perhaps TRBD1 (6 bases). The germline CDR1 and CDR2 sequences are SGHNT and YYREEE (reference sequence). CDR3 length: 14 amino acids. Between the trimmed V and J ends, which lost 2 bases and 1 base, there was a span of 7 bases. CDR3 loop: CASSLQGSGNTIYF. The CDR3, as DNA: TGTGCCAGCAGCTTACAGGGATCTGGAAACACCATATATTTT.

The chain has TRBV9 and TRBJ2-5; 12 bases fit TRBD2. Germline V CDR1 and CDR2: SGDLS, YYNGEE. This CDR3 is 15 amino acids long. V lost 3 bases and J lost 5; bases outside the gene matches: 5. CDR3: CASSASGGEAETQYF. The DNA of the CDR3 is TGTGCCAGCAGCGCTAGCGGGGGGGAGGCGGAGACCCAGTACTTC.

CDR3 loop: CSVIQGQETQYF. The CDR3 DNA follows: TGCAGCGTTATCCAGGGCCAAGAGACCCAGTACTTC. V usage is TRBV29-1 and J usage is TRBJ2-5, with D possibly TRBD1 on 5 matching bases. The germline CDR1 and CDR2 sequences are SQVTM and ANQGSEA. The CDR3 length is 12 residues. V was trimmed by 5 bases and J by 1 base, leaving 8 bases between them.

This chain connects TRBV5-4 to TRBJ2-2; no reliable D call. V was shortened by 0 bases and J by 4 bases, with 7 bases between the two germline ends. The germline V gene has CDR1 SGHNT and CDR2 YYREEE (reference sequence). CDR3 length: 14 amino acids. The CDR3 DNA follows: TGTGCCAGCAGCTTGGGGCAGACCACCGGGGAGCTGTTTTTT. It codes for CASSLGQTTGELFF.

The CDR3 DNA reads TGTGCCAGCAGTTACTCCTTTGTGGACAGGGGCTATGGCTACACCTTC. Amino acids: CASSYSFVDRGYGYTF. V gene TRBV6-5 combines with J gene TRBJ1-2; TRBD1 agrees at 9 bases. CDR3 length equals 16 residues. CDR1 is MNHEY and CDR2 is SVGAGI in the germline V gene. The V segment lost 0 bases and the J segment 4 bases; nucleotides outside the gene matches: 6.